Below, 17 T cell receptor beta chains from the same sample are listed, as sequenced in a study of blood T cells in healthy people across ages. PCR was performed a second time for 7 to 11 cycles using a sample-barcoded 5' primer and a J-beta primer mix. TCRdb recomputed calls from the 5' RACE reads with MiXCR, one row per CDR3 protein. The profile shows roughly 1.4 million distinct CDR3 sequences, 59% of them singletons. Sequencing input: blood. The receptors were sampled from a young man in good health.

This clonotype turned up a few times. The chain links TRBV15 to TRBJ2-7, with D possibly being TRBD2 (6 bases). This CDR3 region has 14 residues. The V gene's germline CDR1 is LNHNV and CDR2 YYDKDF (reference sequence). Trimming took 5 bases from V and 9 from J, leaving 20 bases between them. The CDR3 DNA sequence: TGTGCCACCAGCCGGGGACTTACCCCAGCAGGGCAGTACTTC. It encodes CATSRGLTPAGQYF.

The chain has TRBV6-2 or TRBV6-3 and TRBJ2-5; TRBD2 might be the D (5 bases). The J call may be in error: the DNA end matches TRBJ2-7 better. The CDR3 has 13 residues. In germline, CDR1 is MNHEY, CDR2 SVGEGT. The CDR3 loop reads CASSWTEGNEQYF. In nucleotides, the CDR3 is TGTGCCAGCAGTTGGACTGAGGGAAACGAGCAGTACTTC.

About this clonotype: A read error may produce the germline difference seen at one junction end. The genes are TRBV9 and TRBJ2-5; 7 nucleotides match TRBD2. Germline loops: CDR1 SGDLS, CDR2 YYNGEE. CDR3 size: 15 residues. The CDR3 DNA follows: TGTGCCAGTAGCGTACGGCGGGGGAGGGGAGAGACCCAGTACTTC. Its protein product is CASSVRRGRGETQYF.

Written as DNA, the CDR3 is TGTGCCAGCAGTTCCGGGGGAGCGGGCTACGAGCAGTACTTC. It encodes CASSSGGAGYEQYF. This chain links TRBV27 with TRBJ2-7, with TRBD2 as a possible D gene (6 bases). Trimming cost V 4 bases and J 3 bases, with 13 bases left between them. There are 14 residues in the CDR3. Germline-derived CDR1 and CDR2 are MNHEY and SMNVEV (reference sequence).

This chain connects TRBV20-1 to TRBJ2-3; D might be TRBD2 (6 bases). The V gene's germline CDR1 is DFQATT and CDR2 SNEGSKA (reference sequence). This CDR3 has 12 residues. V lost 4 bases and J 6 bases, leaving 11 bases between the germline ends. CDR3 sequence: CSATRDADTQYF. In nucleotides, the CDR3 is TGCAGTGCTACGCGGGACGCTGATACGCAGTATTTT.

This clonotype was seen a few times. The chain joins TRBV29-1 to TRBJ2-1; no definite D call. This CDR3 spans 18 amino acids. Germline CDR1 SQVTM, CDR2 ANQGSEA. V lost 2 bases and J lost 0, with 20 bases in between. This CDR3 is CSVERAVVAGRSYNEQFF. The CDR3 DNA is TGCAGCGTTGAACGGGCTGTGGTCGCCGGTCGCTCCTACAATGAGCAGTTCTTC.

The chain recombines TRBV9 with TRBJ1-1, with a tentative D call TRBD1 (5 bases). Trimming removed 0 bases from V and 4 bases from J, with 13 bases in between. Germline V gene lookup returns CDR1 SGDLS and CDR2 YYNGEE. The CDR3 is 15 residues long. The CDR3 here is CASSVVGGRVTEAFF. CDR3 in DNA: TGTGCCAGCAGCGTAGTGGGGGGTAGGGTCACTGAAGCTTTCTTT.

This chain links TRBV12-3 or TRBV12-4 with TRBJ2-7; D call uncertain. This CDR3 has 15 residues. Trimming took 5 bases from V and 2 from J, leaving 16 bases between them. The CDR3 loop reads CASSRPGRTPYEQYF. In DNA, the CDR3 is TGTGCCAGCAGTCGCCCGGGCCGCACCCCCTACGAGCAGTACTTC.

The V call is TRBV4-1, the J call TRBJ1-6; perhaps TRBD1 as D (5 bases). Trimming shortened V by 7 bases and J by 8 bases, and 12 bases separated the two germline ends. The CDR3 has 13 residues. Germline assignment: CDR1 MGHRA and CDR2 YSYEKL. CDR3 coding DNA: TGCGCCAGCAACGAGGGAGGGGATTCACCCCTCCACTTT. It specifies CASNEGGDSPLHF.

This clonotype has a single count. V is TRBV20-1 and J is TRBJ1-2, with D possibly being TRBD1 (5 bases). The V end was cut by 2 bases, the J end by 6 bases, with 19 bases between. Germline V CDR1 and CDR2: DFQATT, SNEGSKA (reference sequence). The CDR3 covers 15 residues. This chain's CDR3 is CSARRLQGGIHGYTF. CDR3 coding DNA: TGCAGTGCTAGAAGATTGCAGGGTGGTATTCATGGCTACACCTTC.

This clonotype was observed a single time. The chain employs TRBV27 and TRBJ2-7, with 11 nucleotides matching TRBD2. CDR1 and CDR2 from the germline V gene are MNHEY and SMNVEV (reference sequence). The CDR3 covers 16 residues. J gave up 2 bases and V 5 bases, and 8 bases lay outside the gene matches. CDR3 DNA sequence: TGTGCCAGCAGTCCCCCCCAGACTAGCGGGGCCTACGAGCAGTACTTC. Translation gives CASSPPQTSGAYEQYF.

The rearrangement joins TRBV10-3 to TRBJ1-2; unclear D gene. Trimming stripped 0 bases from V and 0 bases from J, with 17 bases between. Germline V lookup: CDR1 ENHRY, CDR2 SYGVKD. The CDR3 has 18 residues. In DNA, the CDR3 is TGTGCCATCAGTGAGTCGGCCCCCACTCCGTACACTAACTATGGCTACACCTTC. Amino acid sequence: CAISESAPTPYTNYGYTF.

This clonotype turned up a few times. This sequence joins TRBV12-3 or TRBV12-4 and TRBJ2-1, with 13 bases aligning to TRBD2. The ends lost 5 bases at V and 0 bases at J; junction bases unmatched: 7. This CDR3 contains 18 residues. DNA of the CDR3: TGTGCCAGCAGTCCGGGACTAGCGGGAAAGCGCTCCTACAATGAGCAGTTCTTC. It translates to CASSPGLAGKRSYNEQFF.

Comment on this clonotype: A junction end diverges from the germline sequence, so it may reflect a read error. The CDR3 loop is CAISLRGHGYGYTF. The CDR3 DNA reads TGTGCCATCAGTTTAAGGGGGCACGGCTATGGCTACACCTTC. The V and J genes are TRBV27 and TRBJ1-2; 7 bases fit TRBD1. The CDR3 is 14 amino acids. Germline assignment: CDR1 MNHEY and CDR2 SMNVEV (reference sequence).

The V and J genes are TRBV7-2 and TRBJ2-2; D remains unclear. The CDR3 length is 15 residues. Germline-derived CDR1 and CDR2 are SGHTA and FQGNSA. V dropped 4 bases and J dropped 3 bases, with 12 bases sitting between them. Here the CDR3 reads CASSSGVGYTGELFF. The DNA of the CDR3 is TGTGCCAGCAGCTCTGGAGTGGGTTACACCGGGGAGCTGTTTTTT.

This clonotype was found once. The chain links TRBV4-1 to TRBJ1-4; 9 positions match TRBD1. With 2 bases clipped from V and 8 bases from J, the junction kept 9 bases outside the gene matches. The CDR3 loop spans 16 amino acids. CDR1 and CDR2 from the germline V gene are MGHRA and YSYEKL. The CDR3 nucleotides read TGCGCCAGCAGCCAACAGCCGGGACAGGGCCCCGAAAAACTGTTTTTT. This sequence encodes CASSQQPGQGPEKLFF.

As for this clonotype: The junction departs from the called germline gene at one end, perhaps through a read error. This chain joins TRBV6-5 and TRBJ2-1; D not certain. The CDR3 runs to 14 residues. Germline V gives CDR1 MNHEY, CDR2 SVGAGI. DNA of the CDR3: TGTGCCTGCAGTTACTCGGGCAGTAACAATGAGCAGTTCTTC. Translating it yields CACSYSGSNNEQFF.